Below, 17 T cell receptor beta chains from the same sample are listed, as sequenced in a study of cytomegalovirus exposure and HLA in healthy donors. The PCR was carried out with 60 Vbeta primers and 13 Jbeta primers. The protocol was immunoSEQ multiplex PCR, while the TCRdb copy is restricted to in-frame clones and leaves out a portion. The table records over 150,000 clones, around four fifths of them present only once. Sequencing input: PBMCs. The receptors come from a woman aged 50 to 60 in good health and CMV-seropositive.

V gene TRBV27 combines with J gene TRBJ1-1, with TRBD1 matching over 7 bases. Germline assignment: CDR1 MNHEY and CDR2 SMNVEV (reference sequence). The CDR3 is 11 amino acids. J was trimmed by 7 bases and V by 5 bases; bases with no gene match: 1. CDR3 amino acids: CASSGDSEAFF. CDR3 nucleotide sequence: TGTGCCAGCAGTGGGGACAGTGAAGCTTTCTTT.

This chain uses TRBV27 with TRBJ1-1, with D perhaps matching TRBD1 (5 bases). The CDR3 runs to 13 residues. Germline V CDR1 and CDR2: MNHEY, SMNVEV (reference sequence). Trimming took 2 bases from V and 3 from J, leaving 7 bases between them. The DNA for the CDR3 is TGTGCCAGCAGTTTACAGGGTTACACTGAAGCTTTCTTT. Translating it yields CASSLQGYTEAFF.

Worth noting for this clone: Germline and junction disagree at one end, which may indicate a read error. The chain carries TRBV10-3 and TRBJ2-2; D call uncertain. CDR3 length: 13 residues. The V gene's germline CDR1 is ENHRY and CDR2 SYGVKD. CDR3 DNA: TGTGCCATTAGTGACGCGAACACCGGGGAGCTGTTTTTT. Translation: CAISDANTGELFF.

This rearrangement joins TRBV5-1 to TRBJ1-1; 7 positions agree with TRBD1. The ends lost 3 bases at V and 8 bases at J; junction bases unmatched: 10. The length of the CDR3 is 14 residues. Germline V gene lookup returns CDR1 SGHRS and CDR2 YFSETQ. DNA for the CDR3: TGCGCCAGCAGCTGGAGTACAGGGGCCTCGGAAGCTTTCTTT. Translated: CASSWSTGASEAFF.

This chain joins TRBV2 and TRBJ2-1, with 11 bases aligning to TRBD2. Trimming cost V 5 bases and J 2 bases; bases outside gene matches: 2. CDR3 length: 15 amino acids. Germline CDR1 SNHLY, CDR2 FYNNEI. The CDR3 loop reads CASSLAGGAYNEQFF. As DNA, the CDR3 is TGTGCCAGCAGTCTAGCGGGGGGCGCCTACAATGAGCAGTTCTTC. Together with reference TRBV2 and TRBJ2-1, the CDR3 gives the full variable domain: EPEVTQTPSHQVTQMGQEVILRCVPISNHLYFYWYRQILGQKVEFLVSFYNNEISEKSEIFDDQFSVERPDGSNFTLKIRSTKLEDSAMYFCASSLAGGAYNEQFFGPGTRLTVL.

The V call is TRBV7-2, the J call TRBJ1-3; D unclear. Trimming took 2 bases from V and 0 from J, leaving 8 bases between them. The germline V gene encodes CDR1 SGHTA and CDR2 FQGNSA. The CDR3 is 15 amino acids. CDR3 amino acids: CASSLWAYSGNTIYF. The CDR3 nucleotides are TGTGCCAGCAGCTTATGGGCGTACTCTGGAAACACCATATATTTT.

The chain links TRBV7-9 to TRBJ2-1; 8 nucleotides agree with TRBD1. CDR3 length: 14 amino acids. The germline V gene encodes CDR1 SEHNR and CDR2 FQNEAQ (reference sequence). V trimming: 4 bases; J trimming: 7 bases; junction bases outside the gene matches: 6. CDR3 DNA: TGTGCCAGCAGCTCCCGGGACAGGTGGAATGAGCAGTTCTTC. Translated, it gives CASSSRDRWNEQFF.

This clone has only a few counts. The V gene is TRBV6-5, the J gene TRBJ1-1, with D hard to call. CDR3 length equals 13 residues. V shed 3 bases and J shed 7 bases, with 12 bases lying between them. CDR1 and CDR2 (germline): MNHEY, SVGAGI. CDR3 sequence reads: CASSYRGGGEAFF. For the CDR3, the DNA is TGTGCCAGCAGTTATCGGGGTGGTGGTGAAGCTTTCTTT.

This sequence joins TRBV14 and TRBJ1-1, with TRBD1 matching over 7 bases. The trim removed 4 bases at V and 9 bases at J, leaving 11 bases unmatched. Germline-derived CDR1 and CDR2 are SGHDN and FVKESK. This CDR3 contains 14 residues. The CDR3 region is CASSLGGGTAKAFF. CDR3 coding DNA: TGTGCCAGCAGCCTCGGGGGTGGGACAGCCAAAGCTTTCTTT.

The chain links TRBV4-2 to TRBJ2-7; 7 bases map to TRBD2. Germline loops: CDR1 LGHNA, CDR2 YNFKEQ. The CDR3 extends over 13 amino acids. The trim removed 1 base at V and 3 bases at J, leaving 0 bases unmatched. CDR3 sequence: CASSQGDYYEQYF. Here the CDR3 DNA reads TGTGCCAGCAGCCAAGGGGACTACTACGAGCAGTACTTC.

As DNA, the CDR3 is TGTGCCAGCAGCTTAGCCGGCGGGAGAGAGCAGTACTTC. Translated, it gives CASSLAGGREQYF. The V and J genes are TRBV7-7 and TRBJ2-7; 7 positions agree with TRBD2. This CDR3 region has 13 residues. Germline V gene data show CDR1 as SSHAT and CDR2 as FNYEAQ (reference sequence). Unmatched junction bases numbered 3, after V lost 0 bases and J lost 7 bases.

This clone was counted a single time. J is TRBJ1-1 and V is TRBV14, with 8 bases that match TRBD1. Germline V CDR1 and CDR2: SGHDN, FVKESK. The ends lost 4 bases at V and 4 bases at J; junction bases unmatched: 5. The CDR3 length is 14 residues. The DNA of the CDR3 is TGTGCCAGCAGCCTGACAGGGGAGATCACTGAAGCTTTCTTT. Amino acid sequence: CASSLTGEITEAFF.

This clone was seen once. V and J are TRBV19 and TRBJ1-5; D not certain. Germline V gene lookup returns CDR1 LNHDA and CDR2 SQIVND (reference sequence). This CDR3 has 15 amino acids. Trimming took 11 bases from V and 2 from J, leaving 19 bases between them. In DNA, the CDR3 is TGTGCCGCCAGTAGCATAACATCAGGCAATCAGCCCCAGCATTTT. Translation gives CAASSITSGNQPQHF.

The J gene is TRBJ1-2, the V gene TRBV27, with TRBD1 matching over 10 bases. Per the germline V gene, CDR1 is MNHEY and CDR2 is SMNVEV (reference sequence). The CDR3 has 14 residues. The V gene end was trimmed by 3 bases and the J gene end by 7 bases; junction bases not matched to a gene: 5. CDR3 DNA: TGTGCCAGCAGTTTCACAGGGACAGGGGTTGGCTACACCTTC. Amino acid sequence: CASSFTGTGVGYTF.

This clone was recorded only once. The chain combines TRBV5-4 with TRBJ2-5, with unresolved D. Germline values: CDR1 SGHNT, CDR2 YYREEE (reference sequence). The CDR3 runs 13 residues. Trimming pared 0 bases from V and 5 bases from J, leaving 8 bases between. This chain's CDR3 is CASSLVSSETQYF. CDR3 nucleotide sequence: TGTGCCAGCAGCTTGGTTAGCAGCGAGACCCAGTACTTC.

The V call is TRBV5-1, the J call TRBJ2-3; perhaps TRBD2 as D (5 bases). Trimming took off 1 base at V and 3 bases at J, with 6 bases between the two ends. The CDR3 sequence is 13 residues long. Germline CDR1 and CDR2: SGHRS and YFSETQ. The CDR3 nucleotides read TGCGCCAGCAGCTTGTCGGGGACAGATACGCAGTATTTT. This gives the protein CASSLSGTDTQYF.

The V and J genes are TRBV29-1 and TRBJ2-1; possibly TRBD1 for D (6 bases). The germline CDR1 and CDR2 sequences are SQVTM and ANQGSEA. The CDR3 has 13 residues. Trimming shortened V by 5 bases and J by 8 bases, and 16 bases separated the two germline ends. For the CDR3, the DNA is TGCAGCGTTAGGGGGACCTTGGGGTATGAGCAGTTCTTC. Translation gives CSVRGTLGYEQFF.